The TCR beta chain described here comes from a study of post-analysis software for immune sequencing data. Study results and caveats: There were five TRBV segments more frequent in patients than controls, and TRBV5-6, TRBV5-1 and TRBV20-1 were among them.

The library was made from cDNA and included unique molecular identifiers. TCRdb independently ran MiXCR on the PCR reads; one entry per CDR3 protein. The data contain about 810,000 distinct CDR3 sequences, around 50% of them singletons. With respect to this clonotype: Its matching antigen is unknown.

Unmatched junction bases numbered 25, after V lost 1 base and J lost 11 bases. Per the germline V gene, CDR1 is DFQATT and CDR2 is SNEGSKA (reference sequence). CDR3 length: 19 residues. This TCR came from a girl aged 10 to 17 with multiple sclerosis. The chain is built from TRBV20-1 and TRBJ2-5; 10 bases align to TRBD2. Sequenced: blood. The chain's CDR3 is CSARALAGAEAGDYNEQYF. The CDR3 DNA reads TGCAGTGCTAGAGCTCTAGCGGGGGCCGAGGCTGGTGATTACAATGAGCAGTACTTC.